Below are 12 T cell receptor beta chains sequenced from a single sample in a study of T cell clonality in common variable immunodeficiency. TCRdb's table, derived via immunoSEQ multiplex PCR, lists solely in-frame clones and lacks some. The table lists over 30,000 clones, with no singletons. The sample was peripheral blood mononuclear cells. These receptors came from a person aged 18 to 75 in good health.

This clone has just a few counts. A single base is all that separates this from a far larger clone, so a read error is likely. The read terminates 3 residues ahead of where the CDR3 ends, so the germline J gene completes it. The V and J genes are TRBV6-2 or TRBV6-3 and TRBJ2-7; TRBD2 agrees at 8 bases. Germline V gene lookup returns CDR1 MNHEY and CDR2 SVGEGT. The CDR3 covers 15 residues. CDR3 DNA (partial): TGTGGCAGCAGAGCCTCCGGGACTAGGTCCTACGAG. It specifies CGSRASGTRSYE. The whole CDR3 region reads CGSRASGTRSYEQYF.

On this clone: The read gets to within 3 residues of the CDR3 end, and the germline J gene fills in the rest. The chain couples TRBV18 to TRBJ2-4; the match to TRBD1 covers 7 bases. The germline V gene encodes CDR1 KGHSH and CDR2 LQKENI. The CDR3 sequence is 15 residues long. CDR3 loop: CASSPVGTALYGQYF. Partial CDR3 DNA: TGTGCCAGCTCACCAGTCGGGACAGCTCTTTATGGT.

A remark on this clone: The CDR3 is cut off 3 residues early in the read; its end comes from the germline J gene. The V call is TRBV18, the J call TRBJ1-6; 7 bases are shared with TRBD1. This CDR3 comprises 13 residues. Germline lookup yields CDR1 KGHSH and CDR2 LQKENI. CDR3 residues: CASSSGTEETLHF. Incomplete CDR3 DNA: TGTGCCAGCTCATCGGGGACAGAGGAGACC.

This clone was seen ten or more times. A junction boundary mismatches the germline segment, possibly from a read error. Partial CDR3 DNA: TGCACCAGCAGCCGAAGGACAGGGGAATACGAG. Translation gives CTSSRRTGEYE. The entire CDR3 protein is CTSSRRTGEYEQYF. This chain uses TRBV4-1 with TRBJ2-7; 9 positions agree with TRBD1. The observed sequence ends 3 residues before the CDR3 terminus, with the missing tail filled in from the germline J gene. Germline values: CDR1 MGHRA, CDR2 YSYEKL. The CDR3 is 14 residues long.

This clone was seen many times. The read ends 3 residues early relative to the CDR3; the germline J gene fills the gap. The rearrangement uses TRBV30 and TRBJ1-5, with 7 bases matching TRBD1. Germline V gives CDR1 GTSNPN, CDR2 SVGIG (reference sequence). J was trimmed by 4 bases and V by 4 bases; bases with no gene match: 13. The CDR3 totals 16 residues. CDR3: CAWNRRGQYGNQPQHF. The part of the CDR3 DNA that was read is TGTGCCTGGAACCGAAGGGGGCAATACGGGAATCAGCCC.

This clone has at least ten counts. The read stops 3 residues short of the end of the CDR3; the missing end is completed from the germline J gene. The same CDR3 also results from other DNA sequences found in this sample. This chain joins TRBV20-1 and TRBJ1-3, with D possibly being TRBD1 (6 bases). Looked up from germline, CDR1 is DFQATT and CDR2 is SNEGSKA (reference sequence). The CDR3 has 15 amino acids. The V gene lost 4 bases and the J gene lost 2 bases, with 15 bases spanning the gap. The sequenced part of the CDR3 DNA is TGCAGTGCTACCCACCGCGGGGGGCCTGGAAACACC. Amino acid sequence: CSATHRGGPGNT. The complete CDR3 protein is CSATHRGGPGNTIYF.

This clone was recorded at least ten times. The read ends 3 residues shy of where the CDR3 ends; the end is completed using the germline J gene. V usage is TRBV20-1 and J usage is TRBJ2-5, with D maybe TRBD2 (5 bases). The V gene lost 0 bases and the J gene lost 1 base, with 9 bases spanning the gap. Germline lookup yields CDR1 DFQATT and CDR2 SNEGSKA (reference sequence). This CDR3 has 14 residues. The CDR3 bases that were read are TGCAGTGCTAGAGATTTTGGACTCCAAGAGACC. Encoded protein: CSARDFGLQET. The whole CDR3 protein is CSARDFGLQETQYF.

At least ten counts were recorded for this clone. Read data end 3 residues before the CDR3 end; the end is taken from the germline J gene. The chain has TRBV9 and TRBJ1-4; possible D gene TRBD1, 6 bases. From germline, CDR1 is SGDLS and CDR2 YYNGEE. The ends were cut back, 3 bases at V and 8 bases at J, with 17 bases in the middle. The CDR3 contains 15 residues. CDR3 bases read: TGTGCCAGCAGCGCCTCGGGACACCCCGGCGAAAAA. It encodes CASSASGHPGEK. The complete CDR3 sequence is CASSASGHPGEKLFF.

This clone occurred many times. The CDR3 end falls 3 residues outside the read, so it is completed with the germline J gene. The chain couples TRBV5-1 to TRBJ2-5; 8 bases line up with TRBD1. Germline values: CDR1 SGHRS, CDR2 YFSETQ. The CDR3 extends over 16 amino acids. V was pared by 0 bases and J by 4 bases, with 8 bases of the junction left unmatched. This CDR3 reads CASSLVQGASRETQYF. CDR3 DNA, as far as it was read: TGCGCCAGCAGCTTGGTTCAGGGGGCGTCAAGAGAGACC.

As regards this clone: The read terminates 3 residues before the CDR3 end, so the remaining end is supplied by the germline J gene. The chain combines TRBV18 with TRBJ1-2, with a possible D match to TRBD1 (5 bases). The CDR3 runs 15 residues. CDR1 KGHSH and CDR2 LQKENI come from the germline V gene. CDR3 DNA (partial): TGTGCCAGCTCACCTGACAGTTTTAGCACAGATACC. Protein: CASSPDSFSTDT. The entire CDR3 reads CASSPDSFSTDTYTF.

This clone showed up many times. This CDR3 is CASSRFSGDLAKNIQYF. CDR3 bases read: TGTGCCAGCAGCCGATTTAGCGGGGATTTAGCCAAAAACATT. The chain carries TRBV4-2 and TRBJ2-4; 8 bases align to TRBD2. The read ends 3 residues before the CDR3 terminus; that terminus is restored from the germline J gene. The trim removed 4 bases at V and 0 bases at J, leaving 8 bases unmatched. Germline CDR1 reads LGHNA; CDR2 reads YNFKEQ. The CDR3 extends over 17 amino acids.

This clone was picked up many times. The read ends 3 residues early relative to the CDR3; the germline J gene fills the gap. V gene TRBV20-1 combines with J gene TRBJ2-1; tentatively, D is TRBD1 (5 bases). The CDR3 loop spans 15 amino acids. Germline CDR1 is DFQATT and CDR2 is SNEGSKA (reference sequence). V was pared by 1 base and J by 7 bases, with 17 bases between. The CDR3 here is CSARAGAGWMNEQFF. The sequenced CDR3 bases are TGCAGTGCTAGAGCTGGGGCAGGGTGGATGAATGAG.